The 3 T cell receptor beta chains in this list originate from one sample, sequenced in a study of technical replicates of blood from a few donors listed by TCRdb under 2017. The library was produced with the immunoSEQ multiplex PCR assay. TCRdb retrieved this table from immuneACCESS and kept in-frame rearrangements only. Not all clones are present; in checked studies, unresolved V genes account for under half, and no reason is known for the remainder. Counted in this sample were 85,000 to 100,000 clones; approximately 90% of them appeared once. The ten top clones hold 0.2% to 0.3% of the sample. Sequencing was performed on T cells isolated from PBMCs. These receptors were collected from a human donor in good health.

The rearrangement links TRBV6-6 to TRBJ1-2; 8 bases line up with TRBD1. V dropped 2 bases and J dropped 4; count of bases not matched to a gene: 9. CDR3 length equals 16 residues. Germline assignment: CDR1 MNHNY and CDR2 SVGAGI (reference sequence). CDR3 amino acids: CASSYIGQGLSYGYTF. DNA of the CDR3: TGTGCCAGCAGTTACATTGGACAGGGACTTAGCTATGGCTACACCTTC.

The chain employs TRBV6-5 and TRBJ2-7; TRBD1 matches at 8 bases. V shed 4 bases and J 7 bases; nucleotides not matched to a gene: 9. This CDR3 comprises 14 residues. Germline CDR1 reads MNHEY; CDR2 reads SVGAGI. For the CDR3, the DNA is TGTGCCAGCAGTTCACCTGACAGGGGTGGGGAGCAGTACTTC. It yields the protein CASSSPDRGGEQYF.

The rearrangement joins TRBV5-1 to TRBJ1-4; the D is unclear. The V end was cut by 2 bases, the J end by 8 bases, with 16 bases between. The CDR3 length is 15 residues. CDR1 and CDR2 from the germline V gene are SGHRS and YFSETQ. CDR3 in DNA: TGCGCCAGCAGCTTTTTAAGCGGGTCAGAGGAAAAACTGTTTTTT. Translated, it gives CASSFLSGSEEKLFF. Looking up the rest from reference TRBV5-1 and TRBJ1-4 gives the full variable domain: KAGVTQTPRYLIKTRGQQVTLSCSPISGHRSVSWYQQTPGQGLQFLFEYFSETQRNKGNFPGRFSGRQFSNSRSEMNVSTLELGDSALYLCASSFLSGSEEKLFFGSGTQLSVL.